The TCR beta chain under discussion was sequenced for a study of beta chain features in type 1 diabetes. The authors reverse transcribed all of the isolated RNA, so sequencing captured expressed TCRB transcripts. Clones were sequenced by immunoSEQ multiplex PCR, and TCRdb holds only the in-frame ones, with some missing. The sample has nearly 250,000 clones, about 71% seen once; the top ten hold 0.053%. Germline CDR1 SGHTA, CDR2 FQGNSA. With 3 bases removed from V and 2 bases from J, the gap between germline ends came to 6 bases. This CDR3 is built from 13 residues. The chain employs TRBV7-2 and TRBJ2-3, with D unclear. The sequence derives from a man under 40 in good health. Sequencing used naive CD4+ T cells from blood. The CDR3, as DNA: TGTGCCAGCAGCTTGATCGCCACAGATACGCAGTATTTT. This translates into CASSLIATDTQYF. The full variable domain, in which reference TRBV7-2 and TRBJ2-3 provide the parts outside the CDR3, is GAGVSQSPSNKVTEKGKDVELRCDPISGHTALYWYRQSLGQGLEFLIYFQGNSAPDKSGLPSDRFSAERTGGSVSTLTIQRTQQEDSAVYLCASSLIATDTQYFGPGTRLTVL.